These 4 T cell receptor beta chains came from one sample sequenced in a study of T cell responses to AZD1222 COVID-19 vaccine (dated by TCRdb to about 2021). The library was made by the immunoSEQ multiplex PCR assay. The source is immuneACCESS, and TCRdb retained only in-frame sequences with V and J called. Part of the clones is not carried over; for the studies checked, unresolved V genes explain less than half of this, and the remainder is unexplained. Recorded for this sample are approximately 140,000 clones; around 93% of them occurred a single time. In total, the top ten clones hold around 3% of the sample. Reading the label with the study, this specimen's time point is: baseline before first vaccination. Sequencing used peripheral blood, obtained on day 0 of AZD1222 vaccination. The source of these receptors is an adult in good health.

This clone was observed once. V and J are TRBV2 and TRBJ1-1; the D gene is possibly TRBD1 (6 bases). CDR3 size: 17 residues. The V gene's germline CDR1 is SNHLY and CDR2 FYNNEI. The V gene lost 3 bases and the J gene lost 0 bases, with 17 bases spanning the gap. CDR3 loop: CASSDYEGGGMNTEAFF. DNA for the CDR3: TGTGCCAGCAGTGACTATGAGGGAGGGGGAATGAACACTGAAGCTTTCTTT.

This clone showed up just once. This chain uses TRBV3-1 (or the pseudogene TRBV3-2) with TRBJ1-3; D not resolved. From germline, CDR1 is LGHDT and CDR2 YNNKEL (reference sequence). V was cut by 3 bases and J by 11 bases, with 14 bases left in between. The CDR3 spans 13 residues. The CDR3 is CASSQGSPGPIYF. CDR3 coding DNA: TGTGCCAGCAGCCAGGGCTCCCCAGGACCCATATATTTT.

The genes are TRBV10-2 and TRBJ2-7; TRBD2 matches at 11 bases. V was clipped by 6 bases and J by 5 bases; unmatched bases: 15. The germline CDR1 and CDR2 sequences are WSHSY and SAAADI. The CDR3 is 17 residues long. CDR3 residues: CASSPEVGSGRANEQYF. The CDR3 DNA follows: TGCGCCAGCAGCCCTGAGGTTGGTAGCGGGAGGGCTAACGAGCAGTACTTC.

The chain carries TRBV5-6 and TRBJ1-2; D is uncertain. Germline CDR1 is SGHDT and CDR2 is YYEEEE. V was shortened by 4 bases and J by 6 bases, with 13 bases between the two germline ends. The CDR3 consists of 13 residues. CDR3 bases: TGTGCCAGCAGCGCTCGTAACGGGAATGGCTACACCTTC. This sequence encodes CASSARNGNGYTF.